One and the same sample provided the 18 T cell receptor beta chains below, sequenced in a study of blood T cell repertoires in COVID-19. Clones were sequenced by immunoSEQ multiplex PCR, and TCRdb holds only the in-frame ones, with some missing. The sample carries about 190,000 clones, 90% recorded once. Material: peripheral blood. The receptors derive from a man aged 45-65 years with acute or convalescent COVID-19.

This clone has more than one count but fewer than ten. The V gene is TRBV9, the J gene TRBJ1-2; D uncertain. Germline V CDR1 and CDR2: SGDLS, YYNGEE. The CDR3 is 14 amino acids. Trimming pared 0 bases from V and 1 base from J, leaving 7 bases between. CDR3 bases: TGTGCCAGCAGCGTAGGTGGCTTTAACTATGGCTACACCTTC. Translating gives CASSVGGFNYGYTF. Full variable domain (outside the CDR3, taken from reference TRBV9 and TRBJ1-2): DSGVTQTPKHLITATGQRVTLRCSPRSGDLSVYWYQQSLDQGLQFLIQYYNGEERAKGNILERFSAQQFPDLHSELNLSSLELGDSALYFCASSVGGFNYGYTFGSGTRLTVV.

This chain connects TRBV2 to TRBJ2-5, with a possible D match to TRBD1 (5 bases). This CDR3 has 14 amino acids. V lost 10 bases and J lost 2, with 17 bases in between. The germline V gene encodes CDR1 SNHLY and CDR2 FYNNEI. In nucleotides, the CDR3 is TGTGCCAACATCAGGGATAATATACAAGAGACCCAGTACTTC. Its translation: CANIRDNIQETQYF.

This clone has a handful of counts. The chain has TRBV12-2 and TRBJ2-2; TRBD2 is taken as the D call from the table, unchecked against the DNA. TRBV12-2 is designated a pseudogene. The CDR3 is made up of 13 amino acids. This CDR3 reads CASRRRVTGELFF. DNA of the CDR3: TGTGCAAGTCGCCGAAGAGTTACCGGGGAGCTGTTTTTT.

The genes are TRBV19 and TRBJ2-5; 7 positions agree with TRBD1. Trimming removed 4 bases from V and 1 base from J; junction bases left unmatched: 6. Germline CDR1 and CDR2: LNHDA and SQIVND (reference sequence). This CDR3 spans 15 amino acids. The CDR3 region has the DNA TGTGCCAGTAGTACTCCCTGGGACAGCCAAGAGACCCAGTACTTC. It yields the protein CASSTPWDSQETQYF.

The J gene is TRBJ2-2, the V gene TRBV18, with D perhaps matching TRBD1 (6 bases). The length of the CDR3 is 15 residues. Trimming took off 3 bases at V and 3 bases at J, with 11 bases between the two ends. In germline, CDR1 is KGHSH, CDR2 LQKENI. The CDR3: CASSPLQGYTGELFF. The DNA of the CDR3 is TGTGCCAGCTCACCGTTGCAGGGGTACACCGGGGAGCTGTTTTTT.

This clone was detected a few times. The rearrangement links TRBV5-1 to TRBJ2-1; no definite D call. V lost 5 bases and J 3 bases, leaving 12 bases between the germline ends. The V gene's germline CDR1 is SGHRS and CDR2 YFSETQ. The CDR3 consists of 14 residues. Here the CDR3 DNA reads TGCGCCAGCAGGTCGTCAGGTGACTACAATGAGCAGTTCTTC. This gives the protein CASRSSGDYNEQFF.

The chain joins TRBV19 to TRBJ2-2, with D possibly matching TRBD2 (5 bases). Trimming removed 7 bases at V and 6 bases at J, with 9 bases between. CDR1 is LNHDA, CDR2 SQIVND, per germline (reference sequence). This CDR3 has 12 residues. The CDR3 DNA reads TGTGCCAGTACCGAGGGTGCCGGGGAGCTGTTTTTT. Translation: CASTEGAGELFF.

The chain recombines TRBV9 with TRBJ1-1; the D gene is possibly TRBD1 (5 bases). V was shortened by 4 bases and J by 1 base, with 14 bases between the two germline ends. Per germline, CDR1 SGDLS and CDR2 YYNGEE. The CDR3 contains 15 residues. CDR3 sequence: CASSLLGTPNTEAFF. The DNA for the CDR3 is TGTGCCAGCAGCTTACTCGGGACTCCGAACACTGAAGCTTTCTTT.

This chain uses TRBV28 with TRBJ2-2; 10 bases map to TRBD1. Germline V gene lookup returns CDR1 MDHEN and CDR2 SYDVKM. CDR3 size: 15 residues. The ends lost 7 bases at V and 5 bases at J; junction bases unmatched: 7. In DNA form, the CDR3 reads TGTGCCAGCACCCTCGGGGGACAGGGGACCGGGGAGCTGTTTTTT. The encoded protein is CASTLGGQGTGELFF.

This clone came up a few times. The chain links TRBV6-5 to TRBJ2-5; D remains unclear. Germline V gene data show CDR1 as MNHEY and CDR2 as SVGAGI. The CDR3 has 11 amino acids. V shed 8 bases and J shed 4 bases, with 8 bases lying between them. The CDR3 nucleotides are TGTGCCAGCTCCCCAGGAGAGACCCAGTACTTC. As protein: CASSPGETQYF.

The chain carries TRBV6-4 and TRBJ1-2, with TRBD1 identical over 8 bases. Looked up from germline, CDR1 is MRHNA and CDR2 is SNTAGT. J lost 5 bases, V lost 1 base, and 3 bases had no gene match. CDR3 length equals 14 residues. This chain's CDR3 is CASSDYDRGYGYTF. For the CDR3, the DNA is TGTGCCAGCAGTGACTATGACAGGGGATATGGCTACACCTTC.

The CDR3 is CASSEGPGQITEAFF. As DNA, the CDR3 is TGCGCCAGCAGCGAGGGTCCGGGACAGATAACTGAAGCTTTCTTT. The chain carries TRBV4-1 and TRBJ1-1; 7 nucleotides line up with TRBD1. The CDR3 has 15 amino acids. V lost 5 bases and J lost 5; bases outside the gene matches: 11. CDR1 and CDR2 (germline): MGHRA, YSYEKL.

This chain uses TRBV5-1 with TRBJ2-3, with no clear D. There are 12 residues in the CDR3. Germline loops: CDR1 SGHRS, CDR2 YFSETQ. V was clipped by 4 bases and J by 6 bases, with 9 bases between them. CDR3 amino acids: CASSPNSDTQYF. CDR3 sequence (DNA): TGCGCCAGCAGCCCCAATTCCGATACGCAGTATTTT.

The chain links TRBV7-2 to TRBJ2-1; 10 bases align to TRBD2. This CDR3 is 16 amino acids long. CDR1 and CDR2 from the germline V gene are SGHTA and FQGNSA. V lost 5 bases, J lost 8 bases, and 12 bases stayed unmatched. The DNA of the CDR3 is TGTGCCAGCAGCCTCGTGGCTAGCGGGAGTGGGGATGAGCAGTTCTTC. Translating gives CASSLVASGSGDEQFF.

The chain couples TRBV29-1 to TRBJ2-7; D is uncertain. The length of the CDR3 is 13 residues. The V end was cut by 3 bases, the J end by 0 bases, with 9 bases between. CDR1 is SQVTM, CDR2 ANQGSEA, per germline. The CDR3 is CSVDTQDSYEQYF. CDR3 nucleotide sequence: TGCAGCGTTGATACCCAGGACTCCTACGAGCAGTACTTC.

J is TRBJ1-2 and V is TRBV29-1; the match to TRBD1 covers 7 bases. The CDR3 contains 11 residues. The J segment lost 7 bases and the V segment lost 5 bases, leaving 4 bases of the junction unmatched. Germline values: CDR1 SQVTM, CDR2 ANQGSEA. CDR3 in amino acids: CSVNDRVGYTF. The CDR3 nucleotides are TGCAGCGTTAATGACAGGGTTGGCTACACCTTC.

V usage is TRBV19 and J usage is TRBJ1-2, with D possibly being TRBD1 (5 bases). This CDR3 spans 13 amino acids. The germline V gene encodes CDR1 LNHDA and CDR2 SQIVND (reference sequence). V lost 6 bases, J lost 4 bases, and 12 bases lay in between. CDR3 coding DNA: TGTGCCAGTAGAGGGACGGGGGTCTATGGCTACACCTTC. Translation gives CASRGTGVYGYTF.

The rearrangement uses TRBV27 and TRBJ2-3; 14 nucleotides agree with TRBD2. From germline, CDR1 is MNHEY and CDR2 SMNVEV (reference sequence). The J segment lost 5 bases and the V segment lost 3 bases, leaving 4 bases of the junction unmatched. The CDR3 covers 16 residues. In nucleotides, the CDR3 is TGTGCCAGCAGTTTGACTAGCGGGGGGGGGATAGATACGCAGTATTTT. Protein sequence: CASSLTSGGGIDTQYF.